This TCR beta chain was profiled in a study of cytotoxic CD8 clonotypes in ibrutinib-treated CLL (dated by TCRdb to the early 2020s). About the full investigation: In this cohort, 15 or so patients were treatment-naive and some 10 were relapsed/refractory, while fewer than 18 had unmutated IGHV. Partial responses were observed in approximately 24 patients and complete responses in 2; after a median follow-up of around 68 months, remission was maintained in 15 or so patients and progression was observed in about twelve. Samples at response were collected after a median of about 13 months of treatment, with a range of about 6 to 40 months. On average, each sample yielded about 250,000 productive templates and over 90,000 productive rearrangements. Of the 90 or so participants in the trial, about 25 had longitudinal samples available. Cryopreserved peripheral blood mononuclear cells were obtained prior to treatment, at the time of response, and at either disease progression or sustained remission. Every remission and progressive disease sample was obtained while ibrutinib was still being received by the patients.

Counted from cysteine to phenylalanine, this CDR3 has 10 amino acids. Here the CDR3 DNA is all that survives: 30 bases in frame from base 1. Sequences SGDLS (CDR1) and YYNGEE (CDR2) are obtained from the germline V gene. As regards this clone: Its antigen target is currently unknown. A read error may account for a junction end that differs from germline.

On a MiSeq, deep resolution sequencing aimed for a depth between 1 in 1 million and 1 in 200,000 T cells, with each clonotype covered around 10x on average. The immunoSEQ hsTCRB Kit was used to generate the TCR beta libraries. The authors' analysis ran thus. ImmunoSEQ Data Assistant and ImmunoSEQ Analyzer were used for data analysis, and V, D and J genes were assigned according to IMGT definitions. Clonality, which ranges from 0 to 1, was calculated by subtracting the normalized Shannon entropy of productive rearrangement frequencies from one. Public clonotype analysis was restricted to overrepresented clonotypes comprising at least 0.05% of each patient's repertoire. Repertoires from some 14 age-matched healthy donors in immuneACCESS were used as clonality controls. TCRdb holds this immuneACCESS table with in-frame rearrangements only. Some clones are missing; in checked studies, unresolved V genes explain under half, and the rest has no known cause. The V and J calls and clone size were taken over from that table, and D and trimming were inferred from the DNA. Within this sample are a few hundred thousand clones, with roughly two thirds of them counted one time only. Clones ranked in the top ten supply roughly 6.8% of the sample.

Approximately 2 micrograms of genomic DNA were extracted from cryopreserved PBMCs for TCR beta library preparation. High-throughput TCR beta sequencing was performed on longitudinal blood samples from CLL patients receiving ibrutinib monotherapy. The patients took part in an open-label, single-center phase 2 trial of ibrutinib monotherapy. Results the study describes overall, beyond this receptor: Public clonotypes were found to be uncommon and were observed to contract or remain stable during treatment; the increase in clonality was shown to reflect expansion of private clonotypes at ibrutinib response. Baseline clonality was found to be higher than that of age-matched healthy donors and was strongly correlated with circulating CD8+ T-cell counts. At ibrutinib response clonality went up, during sustained remission it held steady, and at progression it dropped back toward baseline. Sampling times were not matched between patients in sustained remission and patients whose disease was progressing, and lymph node repertoires were not examined.

The specimen was PBMCs, collected after 36 months of ibrutinib treatment. The clonotype originates from a human donor with chronic lymphocytic leukemia. The chain joins TRBV9 to TRBJ1-4; no D gene can be assigned with confidence. The CDR3: CASSVQGWIF. The DNA sequence is as follows: TGTGCCAGCAGCGTCCAAGGCTGGATTTTT. The entire variable domain, with the stretches around the CDR3 drawn from the reference TRBV9 and TRBJ1-4 proteins, is DSGVTQTPKHLITATGQRVTLRCSPRSGDLSVYWYQQSLDQGLQFLIQYYNGEERAKGNILERFSAQQFPDLHSELNLSSLELGDSALYFCASSVQGWIFGSGTQLSVL.